Each of the 20 T cell receptor beta chains below was sequenced from the same sample in a study of spatial heterogeneity in lung cancer. Study results and limitations: Tumors with more nonsynonymous mutations had more expanded intratumoral alpha and beta TCRs.

TCRdb re-analysed the 5' RACE reads in MiXCR, keeping a single row per CDR3 protein. There are roughly 3,000 distinct CDR3 sequences in the sample; roughly a sixth occur only once, and 12% to 15% lies in the top ten. For these TCRs, the target antigens are not known. Time point meaning: sample taken at primary tumor resection. The specimen comprised lung tumor tissue, sampled at surgery. The origin of the receptors is a male donor with early-stage non-small cell lung cancer.

There are a few counts of this clonotype. This beta chain is a stray read from a library made for alpha chains; its abundance is not meaningful. The V gene is TRBV20-1, the J gene TRBJ2-1; 8 nucleotides match TRBD2. V trimming: 3 bases; J trimming: 5 bases; junction bases outside the gene matches: 6. The CDR3 is 14 residues long. Per germline, CDR1 DFQATT and CDR2 SNEGSKA (reference sequence). CDR3 residues: CSASIGGVNNEQFF. The DNA of the CDR3 is TGCAGTGCTAGCATCGGGGGGGTTAACAATGAGCAGTTCTTC.

On this clonotype itself: An end of the junction does not agree with germline; a read error may underlie this. Because this beta chain is a stray read in a library intended to capture alpha chains, its abundance should not be given much weight. This chain connects TRBV4-1 to TRBJ2-7; 10 positions agree with TRBD1. In germline, CDR1 is MGHRA, CDR2 YSYEKL. This CDR3 contains 16 residues. The CDR3 loop reads CASSRTGTGASHEQYF. CDR3 in DNA: TGCGCCAGCAGCCGCACCGGGACAGGGGCCTCCCACGAGCAGTACTTC.

Relative to its sample, this clonotype is medium-sized (0.01 to 0.1%). This beta chain is a stray read from a library made for alpha chains; its abundance is not meaningful. V gene TRBV3-1 combines with J gene TRBJ2-1; 13 bases fit TRBD2. The germline V gene has CDR1 LGHDT and CDR2 YNNKEL (reference sequence). CDR3 length: 15 amino acids. The ends lost 4 bases at V and 6 bases at J; junction bases unmatched: 3. The CDR3: CASSRTSGGINEQFF. Written as DNA, the CDR3 is TGTGCCAGCAGCCGGACTAGCGGGGGTATCAATGAGCAGTTCTTC.

This clonotype is labeled as medium-sized (0.01 to 0.1%). In a library made to pick up alpha chains, this beta chain is a stray read with a size that means little. This rearrangement joins TRBV10-3 to TRBJ1-1; tentatively, D is TRBD1 (5 bases). Trimming took off 3 bases at V and 11 bases at J, with 10 bases between the two ends. Germline V gene sequence: CDR1 ENHRY, CDR2 SYGVKD. The CDR3 has 11 residues. The DNA of the CDR3 is TGTGCCATCAGTGAAGGGGCTGGGGCTTTCTTT. This translates into CAISEGAGAFF.

In its sample, this clonotype is medium-sized. The size of this beta chain means little, since it is a stray read in a library made for alpha chains. This sequence joins TRBV11-1 and TRBJ2-1; perhaps D is TRBD1 or TRBD2 (5 bases each). Trimming left V 5 bases short and J 6 bases short, with 17 bases between. Germline V lookup: CDR1 SGHAT, CDR2 FQDESV (reference sequence). This CDR3 has 15 residues. CDR3 sequence reads: CASSAGTGPTNEQFF. DNA for the CDR3: TGTGCCAGCAGCGCCGGGACGGGCCCTACCAATGAGCAGTTCTTC.

By sample share, this clonotype is medium-sized. This beta chain is a stray sequence in a library constructed for alpha chains; its clone size is not meaningful. The chain uses TRBV7-2 and TRBJ2-5, with 7 bases aligning to TRBD2. The CDR3 loop spans 15 amino acids. Germline assignment: CDR1 SGHTA and CDR2 FQGNSA. Germline trimming cut 2 bases from V and 4 bases from J; bases unmatched to any gene: 7. The CDR3 nucleotides are TGTGCCAGCAGCTTATCTAGCGGTGCTCTAGAGACCCAGTACTTC. Its translation is CASSLSSGALETQYF.

This clonotype was picked up a small number of times. In a library made to pick up alpha chains, this beta chain is a stray read with a size that means little. This sequence joins TRBV2 and TRBJ2-4; a possible D gene is TRBD1 (5 bases). V was shortened by 4 bases and J by 3 bases, with 13 bases between the two germline ends. In germline, CDR1 is SNHLY, CDR2 FYNNEI. The CDR3 spans 15 residues. The CDR3 reads CASSASRERKNIQYF. CDR3 DNA sequence: TGTGCCAGCAGTGCTTCCAGGGAACGCAAAAACATTCAGTACTTC.

In this sample, this clonotype is medium-sized (0.01 to 0.1%). This beta chain is a stray sequence in a library constructed for alpha chains; its clone size is not meaningful. The V and J genes are TRBV20-1 and TRBJ1-2; the D is unclear. This CDR3 has 12 amino acids. V gave up 3 bases and J gave up 5 bases, with 10 bases separating them. CDR1 and CDR2 (germline): DFQATT, SNEGSKA (reference sequence). The CDR3 bases are TGCAGTGCTAGCGGTGGGTGGTATGGCTACACCTTC. Translating gives CSASGGWYGYTF.

Turning to this clonotype: This beta chain represents an off-target read in a library built for alpha chains; its size is of limited meaning. This sequence joins TRBV12-3 or TRBV12-4 and TRBJ2-1, with 7 bases identical to TRBD1. This CDR3 spans 13 amino acids. With V trimmed by 8 bases and J by 9 bases, 10 bases remained unmatched. CDR3 in DNA: TGTGCCAGCCGCCAGGACAGGTCCGGTGAGCAGTTCTTC. Its protein is CASRQDRSGEQFF.

Details on this clonotype: The size of this beta chain means little, since it is a stray read in a library made for alpha chains. CDR3 sequence (DNA): TGTGCCAGCAGTTACTCGATCTACGAGCAGTACTTC. As protein: CASSYSIYEQYF. The rearrangement joins TRBV6-2 or TRBV6-3 to TRBJ2-7; the D is unclear. The CDR3 extends over 12 amino acids. Germline V gene sequence: CDR1 MNHEY, CDR2 SVGEGT. The V and J ends lost 0 bases and 3 bases respectively, with 3 bases between them.

Concerning this clonotype: With the library built for alpha chains, this beta chain is off target and its frequency is not meaningful. The V call is TRBV28, the J call TRBJ2-7; either TRBD1 or TRBD2 may fit D (6 bases each). V lost 6 bases and J 3 bases, leaving 18 bases between the germline ends. Looked up from germline, CDR1 is MDHEN and CDR2 is SYDVKM. CDR3 size: 15 residues. The chain's CDR3 is CASSPYRGVVYEQYF. The CDR3 nucleotides read TGTGCCAGCAGCCCCTATAGGGGGGTTGTCTACGAGCAGTACTTC.

Comments on this clonotype: This beta chain was picked up by a library intended for alpha chains and is off target, so its count carries little meaning. The J gene is TRBJ2-7, the V gene TRBV29-1; 10 bases align to TRBD1. Germline CDR1 SQVTM, CDR2 ANQGSEA. The CDR3 is made up of 14 amino acids. The V segment lost 6 bases and the J segment 2 bases; nucleotides outside the gene matches: 7. The CDR3 loop is CSVGRDRGTYEQYF. The CDR3 DNA sequence: TGCAGCGTGGGCCGGGACAGGGGTACCTACGAGCAGTACTTC.

This clonotype was recorded a few times. For a library built for alpha chains, this beta chain is a stray read; little rests on its size. This rearrangement joins TRBV4-1 to TRBJ2-5, with a tentative D call TRBD1 (5 bases). The CDR3 extends over 12 amino acids. The germline V gene encodes CDR1 MGHRA and CDR2 YSYEKL. Trimming took 2 bases from V and 8 from J, leaving 9 bases between them. CDR3 in amino acids: CASSQSGSTQYF. For the CDR3, the DNA is TGCGCCAGCAGCCAATCAGGGTCCACCCAGTACTTC.

Sample share makes this clonotype medium-sized (0.01 to 0.1%). A library made for alpha chains picked up this beta chain off target, so its size means little. This chain links TRBV7-9 with TRBJ1-5, with D hard to call. Trimming took off 5 bases at V and 1 base at J, with 12 bases between the two ends. Germline assignment: CDR1 SEHNR and CDR2 FQNEAQ (reference sequence). The CDR3 runs to 15 residues. DNA of the CDR3: TGTGCCAGCAGCCCAGGCGGCCTAAGCAATCAGCCCCAGCATTTT. It is translated as CASSPGGLSNQPQHF.

In regard to this clonotype: This beta chain is a stray read from a library made for alpha chains; its abundance is not meaningful. V is TRBV11-2 and J is TRBJ2-5; D is perhaps TRBD2 (5 bases). V lost 5 bases and J lost 3, with 13 bases in between. The germline V gene has CDR1 SGHAT and CDR2 FQNNGV. The CDR3 runs to 14 residues. The CDR3 loop is CASSRPSGKETQYF. The DNA of the CDR3 is TGTGCCAGCAGCCGACCCTCGGGGAAAGAGACCCAGTACTTC.

Ten or more counts support this clonotype. Because this beta chain is a stray read in a library intended to capture alpha chains, its abundance should not be given much weight. The genes are TRBV18 and TRBJ2-1, with D hard to call. The germline V gene has CDR1 KGHSH and CDR2 LQKENI. V gave up 3 bases and J gave up 8 bases, with 11 bases separating them. The CDR3 runs to 13 residues. In DNA form, the CDR3 reads TGTGCCAGCTCACCCAATGTTGGGTATGAGCAGTTCTTC. This sequence encodes CASSPNVGYEQFF.

By share of the sample, this clonotype is large. This beta chain is an off-target read within a library intended for alpha chains, so its frequency means little. The gene calls are TRBV7-2 and TRBJ2-3; D might be TRBD2 (5 bases). Trimming removed 1 base from V and 4 bases from J, with 18 bases in between. The CDR3 runs 17 residues. Per the germline V gene, CDR1 is SGHTA and CDR2 is FQGNSA. Here the CDR3 DNA reads TGTGCCAGCAGCTTAGTAAGGGCTAGCAGGTGGCCAGATACGCAGTATTTT. Encoded protein: CASSLVRASRWPDTQYF. Supplemented by reference TRBV7-2 and TRBJ2-3, the full variable domain reads GAGVSQSPSNKVTEKGKDVELRCDPISGHTALYWYRQSLGQGLEFLIYFQGNSAPDKSGLPSDRFSAERTGGSVSTLTIQRTQQEDSAVYLCASSLVRASRWPDTQYFGPGTRLTVL.

This clonotype is medium-sized within its sample. This beta chain came through as a stray read in a library set up for alpha chains, and its size says little. The rearrangement joins TRBV6-2 or TRBV6-3 to TRBJ1-2; D is uncertain. Per the germline V gene, CDR1 is MNHEY and CDR2 is SVGEGT. Trimming left V 5 bases short and J 0 bases short, with 16 bases between. This CDR3 has 16 residues. CDR3 amino acids: CASSRSGSLSNYGYTF. The CDR3 coding sequence is TGTGCCAGCAGTCGATCCGGGTCCCTGTCTAACTATGGCTACACCTTC.

By proportion, this clonotype is large. Because this beta chain is a stray read in a library intended to capture alpha chains, its abundance should not be given much weight. The chain carries TRBV6-5 and TRBJ2-1; D is perhaps TRBD1 (6 bases). Per the germline V gene, CDR1 is MNHEY and CDR2 is SVGAGI. V was trimmed by 10 bases and J by 6 bases, leaving 19 bases between them. There are 14 residues in the CDR3. CDR3 loop: CATQGETGRNEQFF. CDR3 coding DNA: TGTGCCACTCAGGGTGAGACAGGCCGCAATGAGCAGTTCTTC.

This clonotype has a handful of counts. This beta chain is an unintended read in a library built for alpha chains; its size means little. The chain combines TRBV10-2 with TRBJ1-1; no definite D call. The germline V gene encodes CDR1 WSHSY and CDR2 SAAADI. Trimming took 3 bases from V and 1 from J, leaving 9 bases between them. The CDR3 totals 14 residues. This chain's CDR3 is CASSDQRQNTEAFF. The CDR3 region has the DNA TGCGCCAGCAGTGATCAACGACAGAACACTGAAGCTTTCTTT.